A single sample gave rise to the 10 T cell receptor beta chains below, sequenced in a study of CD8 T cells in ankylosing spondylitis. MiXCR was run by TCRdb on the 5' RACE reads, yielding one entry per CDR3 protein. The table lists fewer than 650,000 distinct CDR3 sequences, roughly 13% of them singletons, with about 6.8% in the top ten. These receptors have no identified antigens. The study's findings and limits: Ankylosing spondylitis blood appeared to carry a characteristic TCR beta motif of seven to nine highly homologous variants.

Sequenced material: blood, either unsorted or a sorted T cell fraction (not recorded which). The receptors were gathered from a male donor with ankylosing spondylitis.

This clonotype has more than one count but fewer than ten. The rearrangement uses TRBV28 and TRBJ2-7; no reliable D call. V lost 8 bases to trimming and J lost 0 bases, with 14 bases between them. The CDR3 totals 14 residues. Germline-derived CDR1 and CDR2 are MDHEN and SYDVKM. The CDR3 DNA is TGTGCCAGCTCCTCCGGGCAGTTCTCCTACGAGCAGTACTTC. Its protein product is CASSSGQFSYEQYF.

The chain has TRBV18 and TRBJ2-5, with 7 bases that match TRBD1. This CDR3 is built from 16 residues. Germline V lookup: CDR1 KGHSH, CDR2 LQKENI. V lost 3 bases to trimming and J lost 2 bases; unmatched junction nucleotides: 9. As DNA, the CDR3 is TGTGCCAGCTCACCCCTGCCCGGGACAGCTCAAGAGACCCAGTACTTC. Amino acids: CASSPLPGTAQETQYF.

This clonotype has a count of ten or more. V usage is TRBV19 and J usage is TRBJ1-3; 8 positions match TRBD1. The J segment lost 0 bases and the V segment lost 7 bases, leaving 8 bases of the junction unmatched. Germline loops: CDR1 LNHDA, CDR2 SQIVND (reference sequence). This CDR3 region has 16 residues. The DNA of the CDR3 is TGTGCCAGTAAGCTATCAGGGGGCAGCTCTGGAAACACCATATATTTT. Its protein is CASKLSGGSSGNTIYF.

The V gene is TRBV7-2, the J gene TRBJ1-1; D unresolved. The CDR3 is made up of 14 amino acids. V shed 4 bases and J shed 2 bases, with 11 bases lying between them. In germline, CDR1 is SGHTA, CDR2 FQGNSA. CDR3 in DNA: TGTGCCAGCAGCTCCCCTACTTCAAACACTGAAGCTTTCTTT. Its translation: CASSSPTSNTEAFF.

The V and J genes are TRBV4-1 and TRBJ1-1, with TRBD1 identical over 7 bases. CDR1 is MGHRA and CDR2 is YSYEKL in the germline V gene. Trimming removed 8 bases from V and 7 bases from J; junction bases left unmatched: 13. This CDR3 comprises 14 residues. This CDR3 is CASDRTGSSNEAFF. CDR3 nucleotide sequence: TGCGCCAGCGACAGGACAGGCTCATCGAATGAAGCTTTCTTT.

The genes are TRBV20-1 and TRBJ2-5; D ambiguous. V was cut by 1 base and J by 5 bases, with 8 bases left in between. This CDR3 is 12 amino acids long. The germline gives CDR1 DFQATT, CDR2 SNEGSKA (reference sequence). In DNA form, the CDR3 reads TGCAGTGCTAGAGTTGCTTCCGAGACCCAGTACTTC. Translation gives CSARVASETQYF.

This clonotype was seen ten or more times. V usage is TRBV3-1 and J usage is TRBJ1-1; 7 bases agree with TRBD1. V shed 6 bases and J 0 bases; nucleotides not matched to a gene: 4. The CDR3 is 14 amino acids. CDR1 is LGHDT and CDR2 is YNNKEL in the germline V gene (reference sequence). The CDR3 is CASSRDRVNTEAFF. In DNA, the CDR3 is TGTGCCAGCAGTCGTGACAGGGTGAACACTGAAGCTTTCTTT. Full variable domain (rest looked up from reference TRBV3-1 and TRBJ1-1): DTAVSQTPKYLVTQMGNDKSIKCEQNLGHDTMYWYKQDSKKFLKIMFSYNNKELIINETVPNRFSPKSPDKAHLNLHINSLELGDSAVYFCASSRDRVNTEAFFGQGTRLTVV.

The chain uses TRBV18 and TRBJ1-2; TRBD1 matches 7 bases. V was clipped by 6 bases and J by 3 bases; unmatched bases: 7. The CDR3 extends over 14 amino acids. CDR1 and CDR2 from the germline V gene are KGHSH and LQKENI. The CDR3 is CASSPGTDYYGYTF. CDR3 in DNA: TGTGCCAGCTCTCCCGGGACAGATTACTATGGCTACACCTTC. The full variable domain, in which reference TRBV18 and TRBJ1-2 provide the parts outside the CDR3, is NAGVMQNPRHLVRRRGQEARLRCSPMKGHSHVYWYRQLPEEGLKFMVYLQKENIIDESGMPKERFSAEFPKEGPSILRIQQVVRGDSAAYFCASSPGTDYYGYTFGSGTRLTVV.

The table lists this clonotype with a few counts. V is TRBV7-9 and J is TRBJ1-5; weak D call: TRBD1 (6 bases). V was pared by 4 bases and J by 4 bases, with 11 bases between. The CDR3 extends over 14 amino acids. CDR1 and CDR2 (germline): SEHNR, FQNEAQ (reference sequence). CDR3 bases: TGTGCCAGCAGCTCACAGGGACGGAATCAGCCCCAGCATTTT. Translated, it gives CASSSQGRNQPQHF.

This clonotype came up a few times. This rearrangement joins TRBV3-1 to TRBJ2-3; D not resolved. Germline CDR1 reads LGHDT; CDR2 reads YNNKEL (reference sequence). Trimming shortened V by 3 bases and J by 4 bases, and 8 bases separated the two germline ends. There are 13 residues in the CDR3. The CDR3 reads CASSHGGADTQYF. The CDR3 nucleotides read TGTGCCAGCAGCCATGGTGGGGCAGATACGCAGTATTTT.